This TCR beta chain was sequenced during a study of T cell responses to AZD1222 COVID-19 vaccine (dated by TCRdb to the early 2020s). Describing the broader study: TCR sequencing was performed for about 250 trial participants, of whom about 200 were given two doses of AZD1222 and around 25 were given two doses of MenACWY control vaccine. Trial participants were enrolled into age subgroups of 18-55, 56-69 and 70-plus years, which contained about 150, 27 and 61 TCR-sequenced participants, respectively. Here is what the overall study found, with its caveats: After two AZD1222 doses, both the breadth and the depth of spike-specific TCRs were significantly higher than at day 0 and than in MenACWY recipients. No day 14 peak-response samples were available, so repertoires were characterized only after the peak T cell response. Conclusions about previously exposed vaccinees were limited because only a handful of AZD1222 recipients were SARS-CoV-2 seropositive at baseline. Nearly half of unique spike-specific TCRs reportedly recognized epitopes outside regions mutated in the B.1.351 and B.1.1.7 variants. In the small 56-69-year group, the increase in depth fell short of significance, most likely because of low power. Participants were mostly white British and included more females than males, and it was suggested by the authors that clonal diversity may have been underestimated. The vaccine-associated CD4 TCRs covered the entire spike protein, and the dominant responses fell in regions 160-218 and 743-854.

The time point label, read with the paper, signifies: about 28 days (+/-7) after the second vaccine dose. AZD1222 recipients whose second dose came at about 4 weeks and those whose second dose came at about 12 weeks were combined into one group, since spike-specific TCR depth and breadth did not differ between the two schedules. Samples from vaccinated people were obtained from the UK trials COV001 and COV002, which included a single-blind randomized controlled phase 2/3 trial of AZD1222 (ChAdOx1 nCoV-19) in healthy adults. Trial participant PBMC samples were collected at day 0 and day 28 after the second dose for TCRbeta chain sequencing. Reading from cysteine to phenylalanine, the CDR3 counts 13 amino acids. Only CDR3 DNA is held: 39 bases, read in frame from base 1. Taken from the germline V gene (reference sequence), the CDR1 and CDR2 loops are MNHEY and SMNVEV. V sheds 2 bases and J sheds 1 base, leaving 3 bases between their ends.

Regarding this clone: The antigen it binds to is not known. No much larger clonotype is one base removed from it; base qualities were not supplied.

The CDR3 regions of human TCRbeta chains were analyzed by immunosequencing. Per the authors' processing: Repertoire TCRs were checked for matches against a reference library of SARS-CoV-2-specific TCRs that had been generated using the MIRA antigen-specificity platform. Breadth was defined as the fraction of unique TCRs that were SARS-CoV-2-associated. Depth was defined as the fraction of total T cells that were SARS-CoV-2-associated. Using the MIRA data, each spike-specific TCR was assigned both to the spike region to which the TCR was reactive and to a CD4 or CD8 class. Log10-transformed breadth and depth values were compared by one-way ANOVA with Sidak's multiple comparisons tests. TCRdb stores this immuneACCESS table with in-frame sequences only. Part of the clones is absent; in the studies checked, under half of the shortfall reflects unresolved V genes, and no reason is known for the rest. Clonal size and the V and J genes are those of that table, whereas D and trimming came from the DNA. This sample gives fewer than 180,000 clones in total; roughly 90% of them show up just once. Roughly 3.4% of the sample goes to the ten largest clones.

Recombination linked TRBV27 to TRBJ2-1; no D gene call is confident. The source material was peripheral blood, sampled 28 days after the second AZD1222 dose. The receptor comes from an adult who received the AZD1222 COVID-19 vaccine. The DNA reads as follows: TGTGCCAGCAGTTTAAGTTCCTACAATGAGCAGTTCTTC. This translates into CASSLSSYNEQFF.